A selection of T cell receptor beta chains follows, all from one sample in a study of CD8+CD57+ T cells in acquired aplastic anemia. TCRdb reprocessed the reads with MiXCR, giving one entry per CDR3 protein. The sample shows more than 150,000 distinct CDR3 sequences, roughly 50% of them seen only once. What was sequenced was sorted CD4+, CD8+, or CD8+CD57+ T cells (not recorded which) from PBMCs. The receptors were sampled from a human donor with aplastic anemia. The conserved cysteine and the conserved F or W are not part of the CDR3 here. Fields, in order: CDR3 protein, J gene, clone size, V gene. Expanded clones are given a class, and other clones once, few, many or no size at all.

CDR3 protein: ASSPFHRDRGNQPQH; J gene: TRBJ1-5; clone size: many; V gene: TRBV19
CDR3 protein: ATSDFGVAGENEQF; J gene: TRBJ2-1; clone size: -; V gene: TRBV24-1
CDR3 protein: ASSRVMAVSSYEQY; J gene: TRBJ2-7; clone size: many; V gene: TRBV7-9
CDR3 protein: ASSPKEANEQF; J gene: TRBJ2-1; clone size: -; V gene: TRBV11-2
CDR3 protein: SALGQTFNYGYT; J gene: TRBJ1-2; clone size: -; V gene: TRBV20-1
CDR3 protein: AISESQGVRTGELF; J gene: TRBJ2-2; clone size: many; V gene: TRBV10-3
CDR3 protein: ASSWAQTQY; J gene: TRBJ2-5; clone size: few; V gene: TRBV7-8
CDR3 protein: SARDQGGDEQY; J gene: TRBJ2-7; clone size: -; V gene: TRBV20-1
CDR3 protein: ASSQGPGSYNEQF; J gene: TRBJ2-1; clone size: many; V gene: TRBV2
CDR3 protein: SARDGRTSGGEQY; J gene: TRBJ2-7; clone size: many; V gene: TRBV20-1
CDR3 protein: ASSRLQGGRF; J gene: TRBJ2-1; clone size: many; V gene: TRBV3-1
CDR3 protein: ASSESQGPPLH; J gene: TRBJ1-6; clone size: -; V gene: TRBV25-1
CDR3 protein: ASTLMTGRGYTGELF; J gene: TRBJ2-2; clone size: many; V gene: TRBV11-1
CDR3 protein: ASSRTGETQY; J gene: TRBJ2-5; clone size: many; V gene: TRBV7-9
CDR3 protein: ASSSGTLVDEQY; J gene: TRBJ2-7; clone size: many; V gene: TRBV12-3/TRBV12-4
CDR3 protein: ATSDPGGTPDNEQF; J gene: TRBJ2-1; clone size: many; V gene: TRBV24-1
CDR3 protein: ASSQDNGGASEQY; J gene: TRBJ2-7; clone size: -; V gene: TRBV4-3
CDR3 protein: ASSLSRVAVGYNEQF; J gene: TRBJ2-1; clone size: few; V gene: TRBV27
CDR3 protein: ASSMWGLTDTQY; J gene: TRBJ2-3; clone size: -; V gene: TRBV19
CDR3 protein: ASSFRDRGLYEQY; J gene: TRBJ2-7; clone size: once; V gene: TRBV5-1
CDR3 protein: ASSITSTDTQY; J gene: TRBJ2-3; clone size: -; V gene: TRBV7-2
CDR3 protein: ASSTSSRDGYQPQH; J gene: TRBJ1-5; clone size: -; V gene: TRBV19
CDR3 protein: ASTLTAGQSFT; J gene: TRBJ1-2; clone size: -; V gene: TRBV27
CDR3 protein: ASVLDRGSEAF; J gene: TRBJ1-1; clone size: many; V gene: TRBV12-5
CDR3 protein: ATSSERGSYNEQF; J gene: TRBJ2-1; clone size: -; V gene: TRBV15
CDR3 protein: SARLGQGARNGYT; J gene: TRBJ1-2; clone size: once; V gene: TRBV29-1
CDR3 protein: ASSPDSKGDGYT; J gene: TRBJ1-2; clone size: -; V gene: TRBV4-3
CDR3 protein: ASSRWGEDETQY; J gene: TRBJ2-5; clone size: once; V gene: TRBV10-2
CDR3 protein: SALTGTGIYEQY; J gene: TRBJ2-7; clone size: many; V gene: TRBV20-1
CDR3 protein: ASSMTGAVGANVLT; J gene: TRBJ2-6; clone size: -; V gene: TRBV7-3
CDR3 protein: ASSQVTQTRF; J gene: TRBJ2-1; clone size: many; V gene: TRBV14
CDR3 protein: ASNGQRCYGYT; J gene: TRBJ1-2; clone size: -; V gene: TRBV2
CDR3 protein: AISIDRENGYT; J gene: TRBJ1-2; clone size: few; V gene: TRBV10-3
CDR3 protein: ASREQGSTDTQY; J gene: TRBJ2-3; clone size: -; V gene: TRBV2
CDR3 protein: ASSRSGRDEQY; J gene: TRBJ2-7; clone size: once; V gene: TRBV7-8
CDR3 protein: ASGETYEQY; J gene: TRBJ2-7; clone size: many; V gene: TRBV6-1
CDR3 protein: ASSESTSGGGGEQF; J gene: TRBJ2-1; clone size: many; V gene: TRBV10-2
CDR3 protein: ASKRQEGGYEQY; J gene: TRBJ2-7; clone size: -; V gene: TRBV6-2/TRBV6-3
CDR3 protein: AISEPLDRGNYGYT; J gene: TRBJ1-2; clone size: -; V gene: TRBV10-3
CDR3 protein: ASSPQGRTEAF; J gene: TRBJ1-1; clone size: many; V gene: TRBV3-1
CDR3 protein: ASSPQATGGDEQY; J gene: TRBJ2-7; clone size: -; V gene: TRBV13
CDR3 protein: ASRLPADRGTYEQY; J gene: TRBJ2-7; clone size: -; V gene: TRBV7-8
CDR3 protein: ASSVGQVEAF; J gene: TRBJ1-1; clone size: -; V gene: TRBV7-8
CDR3 protein: ASSIGGAAGNTIY; J gene: TRBJ1-3; clone size: -; V gene: TRBV19
CDR3 protein: ASLKQGYSYEQY; J gene: TRBJ2-7; clone size: -; V gene: TRBV2
CDR3 protein: ASSFSMGNTIY; J gene: TRBJ1-3; clone size: once; V gene: TRBV7-2
CDR3 protein: ASSRGGTDYGYT; J gene: TRBJ1-2; clone size: many; V gene: TRBV4-3
CDR3 protein: ASSLRQGGSPLH; J gene: TRBJ1-6; clone size: -; V gene: TRBV14
CDR3 protein: AISEGTVNEKLF; J gene: TRBJ1-4; clone size: few; V gene: TRBV10-3
CDR3 protein: ATSARDMRYYEQY; J gene: TRBJ2-7; clone size: -; V gene: TRBV24-1
CDR3 protein: ASSQRGQLNTGELF; J gene: TRBJ2-2; clone size: -; V gene: TRBV3-1